This T cell receptor (beta chain) was sequenced during a study of T cell responses to AZD1222 COVID-19 vaccine. This clone was picked up one time. Its antigen is not identified. Germline V gene lookup returns CDR1 GTSNPN and CDR2 SVGIG (reference sequence). The V end lost 2 bases, the J end lost 0 bases, and 4 bases lay between the germline ends. The length of the CDR3 is 12 residues. General study findings and limits: Scientists sampled the repertoires only once the peak T cell response had passed. Among spike-specific TCRs, nearly half reportedly target unmutated variant regions.

Sequencing was performed with immunoSEQ multiplex PCR; in TCRdb, only in-frame clones are kept and a portion is missing. The table lists over 150,000 clones, about 91% of them singletons. The receptor comes from an adult in good health. Sequencing used peripheral blood, obtained on day 0 of AZD1222 vaccination. The J gene is TRBJ1-1, the V gene TRBV30; unclear D gene. CDR3 nucleotide sequence: TGTGCCTGGAGTCATCTGAACACTGAAGCTTTCTTT. Translation gives CAWSHLNTEAFF.